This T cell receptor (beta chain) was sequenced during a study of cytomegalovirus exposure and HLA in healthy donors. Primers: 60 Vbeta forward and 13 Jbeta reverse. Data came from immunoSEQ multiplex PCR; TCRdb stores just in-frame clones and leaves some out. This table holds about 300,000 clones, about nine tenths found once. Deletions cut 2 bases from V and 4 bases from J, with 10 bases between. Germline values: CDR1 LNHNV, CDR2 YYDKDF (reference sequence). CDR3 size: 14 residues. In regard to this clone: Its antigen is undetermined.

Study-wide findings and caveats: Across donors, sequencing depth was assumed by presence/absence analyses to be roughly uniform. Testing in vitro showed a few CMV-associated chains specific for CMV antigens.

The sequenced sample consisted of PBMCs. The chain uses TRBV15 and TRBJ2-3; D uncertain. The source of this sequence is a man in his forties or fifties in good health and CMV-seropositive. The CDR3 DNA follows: TGTGCCACCAGCAGACCCACCGGAGCAGATACGCAGTATTTT. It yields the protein CATSRPTGADTQYF.